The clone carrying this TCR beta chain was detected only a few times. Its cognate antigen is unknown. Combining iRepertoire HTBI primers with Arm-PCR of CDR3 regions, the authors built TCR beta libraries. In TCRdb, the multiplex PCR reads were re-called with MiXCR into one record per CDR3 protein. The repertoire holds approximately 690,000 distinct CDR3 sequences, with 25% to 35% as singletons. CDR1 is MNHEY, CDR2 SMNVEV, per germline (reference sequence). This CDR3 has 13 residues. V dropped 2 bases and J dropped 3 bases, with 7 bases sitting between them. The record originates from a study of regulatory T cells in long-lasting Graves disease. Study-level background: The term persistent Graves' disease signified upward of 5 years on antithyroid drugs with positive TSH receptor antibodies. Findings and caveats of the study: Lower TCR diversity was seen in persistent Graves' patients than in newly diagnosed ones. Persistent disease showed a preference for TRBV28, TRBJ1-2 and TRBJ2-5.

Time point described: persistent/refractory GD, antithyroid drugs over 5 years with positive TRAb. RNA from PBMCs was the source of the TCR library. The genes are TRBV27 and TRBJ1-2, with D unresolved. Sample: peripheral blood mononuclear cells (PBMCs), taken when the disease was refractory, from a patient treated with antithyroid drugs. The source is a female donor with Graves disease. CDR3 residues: CASSLTRYYGYTF. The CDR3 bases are TGTGCCAGCAGTTTAACACGGTACTATGGCTACACCTTC.